A selection of T cell receptor beta chains follows, all from one sample in a study of blood T cell repertoires in COVID-19. Using immunoSEQ multiplex PCR, the repertoire was profiled, and TCRdb retains in-frame clones only, with some absent. The profile shows about 120,000 clones, 80% to 90% of them singletons. The specimen sequenced was peripheral blood. The receptors here all came from a man aged 65 to 85 with active or convalescent COVID-19. Each CDR3 is given with its conserved first and last residue. The D gene is left open where the match is weak. A row's size may be missing; if present it is once, few, many or a size class.

>-|TRBJ2-1|16|TRBV5-1|-
CASSLVPGQPNNEQFF
TGCGCCAGCAGCTTGGTGCCGGGACAACCGAACAATGAGCAGTTCTTC
>-|TRBJ1-5|19|TRBV3-1/TRBV3-2|-
CASSQRPAGFTLSNQPQHF
TGTGCCAGCAGCCAACGTCCAGCGGGATTCACACTGAGCAATCAGCCCCAGCATTTT
>-|TRBJ2-7|15|TRBV12-5|-
CASGKGDPSSYEQYF
TGTGCTAGTGGTAAGGGGGATCCTAGCTCCTACGAGCAGTACTTC
>-|TRBJ1-1|14|TRBV5-1|-
CASSGGSLNTEAFF
TGCGCCAGCAGCGGGGGGAGCCTGAACACTGAAGCTTTCTTT
>-|TRBJ1-3|14|TRBV29-1|-
CSVASEDSGNTIYF
TGCAGCGTTGCCAGTGAGGACTCTGGAAACACCATATATTTT
>-|TRBJ1-5|13|TRBV4-2|-
CASSQGGEQPQHF
TGTGCCAGCAGCCAAGGAGGAGAGCAGCCCCAGCATTTT
>-|TRBJ1-1|13|TRBV6-1|-
CASSDGVATEAFF
TGTGCCAGCAGTGATGGAGTGGCCACTGAAGCTTTCTTT
>-|TRBJ2-7|14|TRBV30|TRBD1
CAWRTGTASYEQYF
TGTGCCTGGAGGACCGGGACAGCGTCCTACGAGCAGTACTTC
>-|TRBJ2-2|13|TRBV3-1/TRBV3-2|-
CASRLQGTGELFF
TGTGCCAGCAGACTACAGGGCACCGGGGAGCTGTTTTTT
>few|TRBJ2-3|13|TRBV3-1/TRBV3-2|-
CASSQEAGYTQYF
TGTGCCAGCAGCCAAGAGGCAGGGTATACGCAGTATTTT
>-|TRBJ2-2|16|TRBV28|TRBD1
CASSFWGQTNTGELFF
TGTGCCAGCAGTTTTTGGGGACAGACGAACACCGGGGAGCTGTTTTTT
>-|TRBJ1-5|15|TRBV6-2/TRBV6-3|-
CASSYGQLSNQPQHF
TGTGCCAGCAGTTATGGTCAGTTAAGCAATCAGCCCCAGCATTTT
>-|TRBJ1-2|13|TRBV10-3|-
CAISPNRNYGYTF
TGTGCCATCAGTCCAAACAGGAACTATGGCTACACCTTC
>-|TRBJ1-3|15|TRBV6-1|-
CASSENLSSGNTIYF
TGTGCCAGCAGTGAAAACTTGAGCTCTGGAAACACCATATATTTT
>-|TRBJ1-4|14|TRBV7-7|-
CASSSGEGGEKLFF
TGTGCTAGCAGCTCCGGGGAAGGCGGTGAAAAACTGTTTTTT
>-|TRBJ2-1|12|TRBV6-6|TRBD2
CASSRLAGEQFF
TGTGCCAGCAGCAGACTAGCGGGTGAGCAGTTCTTC
>-|TRBJ2-7|15|TRBV2|-
CASSPPGLKAYEQYF
TGTGCCAGCAGCCCTCCGGGATTAAAGGCCTACGAGCAGTACTTC
>-|TRBJ2-7|15|TRBV15|-
CATSRDPTAAYEQYF
TGTGCCACCAGCAGAGATCCAACAGCAGCCTACGAGCAGTACTTC
>-|TRBJ1-1|15|TRBV15|-
CATSRTIGGNTEAFF
TGTGCCACCAGCAGAACCATAGGGGGGAACACTGAAGCTTTCTTT
>-|TRBJ1-1|15|TRBV5-1|TRBD1
CASRRSGTGNTEAFF
TGCGCCAGCCGCCGTTCCGGGACAGGGAACACTGAAGCTTTCTTT
>-|TRBJ2-7|15|TRBV2|-
CASSQTPDRTYEQYF
TGTGCCAGCAGCCAAACCCCGGACAGAACCTACGAGCAGTACTTC
>-|TRBJ2-2|16|TRBV9|TRBD2
CASSARTSGNTGELFF
TGTGCCAGCAGCGCCAGGACTAGCGGAAACACCGGGGAGCTGTTTTTT
>-|TRBJ1-1|14|TRBV19|TRBD1
CASSIPRTGGEAFF
TGTGCCAGTAGTATCCCCAGGACAGGGGGCGAAGCTTTCTTT
>-|TRBJ2-1|15|TRBV6-2/TRBV6-3|TRBD2
CASSTLAGVNNEQFF
TGTGCCAGCAGTACACTAGCGGGAGTTAACAATGAGCAGTTCTTC
>-|TRBJ1-1|16|TRBV19|-
CASSENRQDLNTEAFF
TGTGCCAGTAGTGAAAACCGACAGGATTTGAACACTGAAGCTTTCTTT
>-|TRBJ1-1|17|TRBV28|TRBD1
CASSTRGTRVMNTEAFF
TGTGCCAGCAGTACCAGGGGGACCCGTGTAATGAACACTGAAGCTTTCTTT
>-|TRBJ2-3|12|TRBV5-1|-
CASRKGSDTQYF
TGCGCCAGCAGGAAGGGGTCAGATACGCAGTATTTT
>-|TRBJ1-6|14|TRBV28|-
CASSRGGEGSPLHF
TGTGCCAGCAGTCGCGGAGGGGAGGGGTCACCCCTCCACTTT
>-|TRBJ2-7|14|TRBV18|TRBD1
CASSGVDRVYEQYF
TGTGCCAGCTCAGGGGTGGACAGGGTATACGAGCAGTACTTC
>-|TRBJ2-6|18|TRBV27|-
CASSLSADYPSGANVLTF
TGTGCCAGCAGTTTATCGGCCGATTACCCTTCTGGGGCCAACGTCCTGACTTTC
>-|TRBJ1-6|15|TRBV28|TRBD1
CASSLHRGGNSPLHF
TGTGCCAGCAGTTTGCACAGGGGGGGAAATTCACCCCTCCACTTT
>few|TRBJ2-7|14|TRBV11-2|TRBD1
CASRSDRGLGEQYF
TGTGCCAGCAGATCCGACAGGGGGCTCGGCGAGCAGTACTTC
>-|TRBJ2-5|14|TRBV15|-
CATSREGGQETQYF
TGTGCCACCAGCAGAGAAGGCGGACAAGAGACCCAGTACTTC
>-|TRBJ2-1|13|TRBV24-1|-
CATSDLYRNEQFF
TGTGCCACCAGTGATCTATACAGGAATGAGCAGTTCTTC
>-|TRBJ2-5|17|TRBV2|TRBD2
CASRRILLAGERETQYF
TGTGCCAGCAGGAGAATACTACTAGCGGGAGAACGGGAGACCCAGTACTTC
>-|TRBJ2-1|18|TRBV27|TRBD2
CASSLSGGRGSSYNEQFF
TGTGCCAGCAGTTTATCGGGCGGGAGGGGGTCCTCCTACAATGAGCAGTTCTTC
>-|TRBJ1-1|15|TRBV4-2|-
CASSLLSGGNTEAFF
TGTGCCAGCAGCCTCTTGAGTGGAGGGAACACTGAAGCTTTCTTT
>-|TRBJ1-1|17|TRBV6-1|TRBD1
CASSEFLRAGGNTEAFF
TGTGCCAGCAGTGAATTCCTTCGGGCAGGGGGAAACACTGAAGCTTTCTTT
>once|TRBJ2-7|15|TRBV6-6|TRBD1
CASRTDRGPSYEQYF
TGTGCCAGCAGAACTGACAGGGGTCCCTCCTACGAGCAGTACTTC